The rows below give T cell receptor beta chains drawn from one sample of a study of cytomegalovirus exposure and HLA in healthy donors. Data came from immunoSEQ multiplex PCR; TCRdb stores just in-frame clones and leaves some out. The sample includes about 90,000 clones, around 80% of them seen just once. What was sequenced was PBMCs. The receptors stem from a man in his thirties or forties in good health and CMV-seronegative. Each CDR3 is given with its conserved first and last residue. D genes are given only for firm matches. The size field is filled for only some rows; it gives once, few, many or a size class.

clone size: .
V gene: TRBV19
D gene: TRBD1
J gene: TRBJ1-6
CDR3 length: 14
CDR3 DNA: TGTGCCAGTAGTATAGATCAGGGGGATTCACCCCTCCACTTT
CDR3 protein: CASSIDQGDSPLHF

clone size: .
V gene: TRBV27
D gene: .
J gene: TRBJ2-1
CDR3 length: 16
CDR3 DNA: TGTGCCAGCAGTTTATCCCCAGCGGAATCCTACAATGAGCAGTTCTTC
CDR3 protein: CASSLSPAESYNEQFF

clone size: .
V gene: TRBV19
D gene: .
J gene: TRBJ1-1
CDR3 length: 15
CDR3 DNA: TGTGCCAGTAGCACGGGCGGGTTAGGGGGCACTGAAGCTTTCTTT
CDR3 protein: CASSTGGLGGTEAFF

clone size: .
V gene: TRBV15
D gene: TRBD1
J gene: TRBJ2-2
CDR3 length: 16
CDR3 DNA: TGTGCCACCAGCAGAGACGGACAGGGAAGAACCGGGGAGCTGTTTTTT
CDR3 protein: CATSRDGQGRTGELFF

clone size: .
V gene: TRBV5-6
D gene: TRBD1
J gene: TRBJ2-7
CDR3 length: 16
CDR3 DNA: TGTGCCAGCAGCTTTTTACCGAAAGACAGGGACTACGAGCAGTACTTC
CDR3 protein: CASSFLPKDRDYEQYF

clone size: .
V gene: TRBV19
D gene: TRBD1
J gene: TRBJ1-6
CDR3 length: 14
CDR3 DNA: TGTGCCACTTCGGACAGGGGAGGTTACTCACCCCTCCACTTT
CDR3 protein: CATSDRGGYSPLHF

clone size: once
V gene: TRBV12-5
D gene: .
J gene: TRBJ1-1
CDR3 length: 16
CDR3 DNA: TGTGCTAGTGTCCTCCGGGGGGGGGTAGGGAACACTGAAGCTTTCTTT
CDR3 protein: CASVLRGGVGNTEAFF

clone size: .
V gene: TRBV27
D gene: .
J gene: TRBJ1-2
CDR3 length: 11
CDR3 DNA: TGTGCCAGCAGCCAGGGTGGAGGCTACACCTTC
CDR3 protein: CASSQGGGYTF

clone size: .
V gene: TRBV28
D gene: TRBD1
J gene: TRBJ2-7
CDR3 length: 15
CDR3 DNA: TGTGCCAGTGCGAGCGTGGGACAGGGTTTTGACGAGCAGTACTTC
CDR3 protein: CASASVGQGFDEQYF

clone size: .
V gene: TRBV5-4
D gene: TRBD2
J gene: TRBJ2-3
CDR3 length: 18
CDR3 DNA: TGTGCCAGCAGCTTGGCCGCGACTAGCGGGGGGAAGGCAGATACGCAGTATTTT
CDR3 protein: CASSLAATSGGKADTQYF

clone size: .
V gene: TRBV28
D gene: TRBD1
J gene: TRBJ1-4
CDR3 length: 13
CDR3 DNA: TGTGCCAGCAGTGGGGGACAGGGTGAAAAACTGTTTTTT
CDR3 protein: CASSGGQGEKLFF

clone size: .
V gene: TRBV27
D gene: .
J gene: TRBJ1-3
CDR3 length: 14
CDR3 DNA: TGTGCCACCAGATCCGGACAGCCCGGGACCACCATATATTTT
CDR3 protein: CATRSGQPGTTIYF

clone size: .
V gene: TRBV29-1
D gene: .
J gene: TRBJ2-7
CDR3 length: 13
CDR3 DNA: TGCAGCGTTCAAAGGACAGCCTCCTACGAGCAGTACTTC
CDR3 protein: CSVQRTASYEQYF

clone size: .
V gene: TRBV11-2
D gene: .
J gene: TRBJ1-1
CDR3 length: 14
CDR3 DNA: TGTGCCAGCAGCTTAACTGAGTCAGGGACTGAAGCTTTCTTT
CDR3 protein: CASSLTESGTEAFF

clone size: .
V gene: TRBV5-4
D gene: TRBD1
J gene: TRBJ2-5
CDR3 length: 14
CDR3 DNA: TGTGCCAGTGAACCAGGACAGGGAAGGGAGACCCAGTACTTC
CDR3 protein: CASEPGQGRETQYF

clone size: few
V gene: TRBV28
D gene: .
J gene: TRBJ1-5
CDR3 length: 14
CDR3 DNA: TGTGCCAGCAGCAGCCACTCCGGAGAGCAGCCCCAGCATTTT
CDR3 protein: CASSSHSGEQPQHF

clone size: .
V gene: TRBV10-3
D gene: TRBD1
J gene: TRBJ1-2
CDR3 length: 13
CDR3 DNA: TGTGCCACTCTCGCCGGGACAGGGGACTTTGCCGCCTTC
CDR3 protein: CATLAGTGDFAAF

clone size: .
V gene: TRBV5-5
D gene: .
J gene: TRBJ1-5
CDR3 length: 14
CDR3 DNA: TGTGCCAGCAGCTTGGTAACAGCCGTTCAGCCCCAGCATTTT
CDR3 protein: CASSLVTAVQPQHF

clone size: .
V gene: TRBV28
D gene: .
J gene: TRBJ1-1
CDR3 length: 15
CDR3 DNA: TGTGCCAGCAGCAACAGGGTTTTCATGAACACTGAAGCTTTCTTT
CDR3 protein: CASSNRVFMNTEAFF

clone size: .
V gene: TRBV27
D gene: .
J gene: TRBJ2-7
CDR3 length: 14
CDR3 DNA: TGTGCCAGCAAACCCCGGTCCCCCTCCTACGAGCAGTACTTC
CDR3 protein: CASKPRSPSYEQYF

clone size: .
V gene: TRBV25-1
D gene: TRBD1
J gene: TRBJ1-1
CDR3 length: 13
CDR3 DNA: TGTGCCAGCAGTAGAGGGGGCACCACTGAAGCTTTCTTT
CDR3 protein: CASSRGGTTEAFF

clone size: .
V gene: TRBV9
D gene: .
J gene: TRBJ1-1
CDR3 length: 15
CDR3 DNA: TGTGCCAGCAGCCCCAGGGCCTCCATGAACACTGAAGCTTTCTTT
CDR3 protein: CASSPRASMNTEAFF

clone size: .
V gene: TRBV30
D gene: .
J gene: TRBJ2-7
CDR3 length: 15
CDR3 DNA: TGTGCCTGGAGTGCGCCGAGTCCGGGTCCCTACGAGCAGTACTTC
CDR3 protein: CAWSAPSPGPYEQYF

clone size: .
V gene: TRBV19
D gene: TRBD2
J gene: TRBJ2-7
CDR3 length: 13
CDR3 DNA: TGTGCCAGTACCCGACTAGCGGGGGGCGAGCAGTACTTC
CDR3 protein: CASTRLAGGEQYF

clone size: .
V gene: TRBV6-5
D gene: .
J gene: TRBJ1-2
CDR3 length: 15
CDR3 DNA: TGTGCCAGCAGTCCCCTCCCCGGACAGCTCTATGGCTACACCTTC
CDR3 protein: CASSPLPGQLYGYTF

clone size: few
V gene: TRBV30
D gene: .
J gene: TRBJ1-1
CDR3 length: 11
CDR3 DNA: TGTGCCTGGAGTTGGGAGGGTGAAGCTTTCTTT
CDR3 protein: CAWSWEGEAFF

clone size: .
V gene: TRBV5-1
D gene: TRBD1
J gene: TRBJ2-7
CDR3 length: 16
CDR3 DNA: TGCGCCAGCAGCCCCGACCCGACAGGGTCGTCCTACGAGCAGTACTTC
CDR3 protein: CASSPDPTGSSYEQYF

clone size: once
V gene: TRBV5-8
D gene: .
J gene: TRBJ2-5
CDR3 length: 13
CDR3 DNA: TGTGCCAGCAGCTTGTTGGCCAGAGAGACCCAGTACTTC
CDR3 protein: CASSLLARETQYF

clone size: once
V gene: TRBV15
D gene: .
J gene: TRBJ2-5
CDR3 length: 14
CDR3 DNA: TGTGCCACCGCTCCGCGACTTGGTCAAGAGACCCAGTACTTC
CDR3 protein: CATAPRLGQETQYF

clone size: .
V gene: TRBV5-3
D gene: TRBD2
J gene: TRBJ2-7
CDR3 length: 16
CDR3 DNA: TGTGCCAGAAGCTTGCGAGCGAGCGGGGGCCCTTACGAGCAGTACTTC
CDR3 protein: CARSLRASGGPYEQYF

clone size: few
V gene: TRBV10-3
D gene: TRBD1
J gene: TRBJ2-7
CDR3 length: 13
CDR3 DNA: TGTGCCATCAGTGGGCAGGGGGCCTACGAGCAGTACTTC
CDR3 protein: CAISGQGAYEQYF

clone size: .
V gene: TRBV7-8
D gene: .
J gene: TRBJ1-4
CDR3 length: 16
CDR3 DNA: TGTGCCAGCAGCGGAGGGGTACGGGCCCTTAATGAAAAACTGTTTTTT
CDR3 protein: CASSGGVRALNEKLFF

clone size: .
V gene: TRBV7-6
D gene: TRBD2
J gene: TRBJ2-7
CDR3 length: 18
CDR3 DNA: TGTGCCAGCAGCCCGGGACTAGCGGGGGGGCCAAGCTCCTACGAGCAGTACTTC
CDR3 protein: CASSPGLAGGPSSYEQYF

clone size: few
V gene: TRBV10-3
D gene: TRBD1
J gene: TRBJ1-2
CDR3 length: 13
CDR3 DNA: TGTGCCATCAGCCCCGGGGACAGCTATGACTACACCTTC
CDR3 protein: CAISPGDSYDYTF

clone size: .
V gene: TRBV6-4
D gene: TRBD2
J gene: TRBJ2-1
CDR3 length: 15
CDR3 DNA: TGTGCCAGCAGTAGAACTAGCGGGGACCCCCATGAGCAGTTCTTC
CDR3 protein: CASSRTSGDPHEQFF

clone size: .
V gene: TRBV4-1
D gene: .
J gene: TRBJ2-7
CDR3 length: 15
CDR3 DNA: TGCGCCAGCAGCCAAGATGACAGAGCTAGTACGGGGCAGTACTTC
CDR3 protein: CASSQDDRASTGQYF

clone size: .
V gene: TRBV19
D gene: .
J gene: TRBJ1-2
CDR3 length: 15
CDR3 DNA: TGTGCCAGTAGTATAGGCGACAGATCTAACTATGGCTACACCTTC
CDR3 protein: CASSIGDRSNYGYTF

clone size: .
V gene: TRBV15
D gene: .
J gene: TRBJ1-6
CDR3 length: 18
CDR3 DNA: TGTGCCACCAGCAGAGATGCGAGCAGGGCCATCTATAATTCACCCCTCCACTTT
CDR3 protein: CATSRDASRAIYNSPLHF

clone size: .
V gene: TRBV7-8
D gene: TRBD1
J gene: TRBJ2-1
CDR3 length: 16
CDR3 DNA: TGTGCCAGCAGCTTAGAGGCCGGGACAGGGTGGGATGAGCAGTTCTTC
CDR3 protein: CASSLEAGTGWDEQFF

clone size: .
V gene: TRBV7-7
D gene: TRBD1
J gene: TRBJ2-3
CDR3 length: 15
CDR3 DNA: TGTGCTAGCAGTTACAGGGGCTCCCGAACAGATACGCAGTATTTT
CDR3 protein: CASSYRGSRTDTQYF

clone size: .
V gene: TRBV30
D gene: TRBD1
J gene: TRBJ1-5
CDR3 length: 13
CDR3 DNA: TGTGCCTGGAGAGATACAGAGTCAGGGGGACAGCATTTT
CDR3 protein: CAWRDTESGGQHF

clone size: .
V gene: TRBV25-1
D gene: .
J gene: TRBJ1-2
CDR3 length: 12
CDR3 DNA: TGTGCCAGCAGCCCGACAGGCGGGGGCTACACCTTC
CDR3 protein: CASSPTGGGYTF

clone size: medium-sized
V gene: TRBV6-5
D gene: .
J gene: TRBJ2-1
CDR3 length: 11
CDR3 DNA: TGTGCCAGCAGCCTCGGCAATGAGCAGTTCTTC
CDR3 protein: CASSLGNEQFF

clone size: .
V gene: TRBV18
D gene: .
J gene: TRBJ1-5
CDR3 length: 15
CDR3 DNA: TGTGCCAGCTCACGGACACCACCGGGCAATCAGCCCCAGCATTTT
CDR3 protein: CASSRTPPGNQPQHF

clone size: .
V gene: TRBV6-4
D gene: TRBD2
J gene: TRBJ2-1
CDR3 length: 17
CDR3 DNA: TGTGCCAGCAGTGACTGGTCTAGCGGGGGGGACTACAATGAGCAGTTCTTC
CDR3 protein: CASSDWSSGGDYNEQFF

clone size: .
V gene: TRBV6-1
D gene: TRBD1
J gene: TRBJ1-1
CDR3 length: 13
CDR3 DNA: TGTGCCAGCGGGGACAGAGCGAACACTGAAGCTTTCTTT
CDR3 protein: CASGDRANTEAFF

clone size: .
V gene: TRBV29-1
D gene: TRBD1
J gene: TRBJ1-1
CDR3 length: 14
CDR3 DNA: TGCAGCGTTGTCGGACAGGGGGCCGGCACTGAAGCTTTCTTT
CDR3 protein: CSVVGQGAGTEAFF

clone size: .
V gene: TRBV27
D gene: TRBD1
J gene: TRBJ1-6
CDR3 length: 14
CDR3 DNA: TGTGCCTCCTCCGAGAGGGGGCAAAATTCACCCCTCCACTTT
CDR3 protein: CASSERGQNSPLHF

clone size: .
V gene: TRBV19
D gene: TRBD1
J gene: TRBJ2-5
CDR3 length: 16
CDR3 DNA: TGTGCCAGTAGAACCGGACTACAGGGGGCGGAAGAGACCCAGTACTTC
CDR3 protein: CASRTGLQGAEETQYF

clone size: .
V gene: TRBV4-1
D gene: TRBD2
J gene: TRBJ2-3
CDR3 length: 17
CDR3 DNA: TGCGCCAGCAGCCAAGGGCCTAGCGGGGGGCCGGGAGATACGCAGTATTTT
CDR3 protein: CASSQGPSGGPGDTQYF

clone size: .
V gene: TRBV7-9
D gene: .
J gene: TRBJ1-1
CDR3 length: 17
CDR3 DNA: TGTGCCAGCAGCCCCGACGTCAGGGGAGTGGTCGGCACTGAAGCTTTCTTT
CDR3 protein: CASSPDVRGVVGTEAFF

clone size: .
V gene: TRBV5-1
D gene: TRBD1
J gene: TRBJ2-6
CDR3 length: 15
CDR3 DNA: TGCGCCAGCAGCCTACAGGGGCCCGGGGCCAACGTCCTGACTTTC
CDR3 protein: CASSLQGPGANVLTF